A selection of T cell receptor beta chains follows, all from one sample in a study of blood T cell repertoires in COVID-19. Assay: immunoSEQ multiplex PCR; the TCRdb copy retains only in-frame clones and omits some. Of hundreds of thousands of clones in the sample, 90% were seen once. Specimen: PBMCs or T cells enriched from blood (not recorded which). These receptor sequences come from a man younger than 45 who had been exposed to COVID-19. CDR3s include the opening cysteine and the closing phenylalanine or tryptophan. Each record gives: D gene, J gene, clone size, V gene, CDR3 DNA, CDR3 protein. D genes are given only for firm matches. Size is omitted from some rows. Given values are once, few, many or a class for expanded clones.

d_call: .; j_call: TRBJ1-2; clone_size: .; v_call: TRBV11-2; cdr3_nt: TGTGCCAGCAGCCTTTGGGCAGGGGATGACTATGGCTACACCTTC; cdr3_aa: CASSLWAGDDYGYTF
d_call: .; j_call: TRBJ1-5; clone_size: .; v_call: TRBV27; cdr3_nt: TGTGCCAGCAGCCAAGGGGGTCAGCCCCAGCATTTT; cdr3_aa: CASSQGGQPQHF
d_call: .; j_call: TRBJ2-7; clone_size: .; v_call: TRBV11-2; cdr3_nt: TGTGCCAGCAGCGCGGACTCCTACGAGCAGTACTTC; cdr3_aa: CASSADSYEQYF
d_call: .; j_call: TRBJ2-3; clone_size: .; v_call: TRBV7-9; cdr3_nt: TGTGCCAGCAGCCCTAGGCGGGGTACACACACAGATACGCAGTATTTT; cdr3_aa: CASSPRRGTHTDTQYF
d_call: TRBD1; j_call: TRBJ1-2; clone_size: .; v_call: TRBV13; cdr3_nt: TGTGCCAGCAGCCCTGGACAGGGATTAGATGGCTACACCTTC; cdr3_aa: CASSPGQGLDGYTF
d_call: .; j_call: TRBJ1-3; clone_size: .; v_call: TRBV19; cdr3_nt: TGTGCCAGTAGTATCCCCGGCGGCTCTGGAAACACCATATATTTT; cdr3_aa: CASSIPGGSGNTIYF
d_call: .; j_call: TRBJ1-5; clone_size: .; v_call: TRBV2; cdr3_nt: TGTGCCAGCAGTGAAGCGGGGGCCTATCAGCCCCAGCATTTT; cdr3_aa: CASSEAGAYQPQHF
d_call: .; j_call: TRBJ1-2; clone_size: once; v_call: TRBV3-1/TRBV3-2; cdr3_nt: TGTGCCAGCAGCCAAAGCAGGATTAGCGTATATGGCTACACCTTC; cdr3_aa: CASSQSRISVYGYTF
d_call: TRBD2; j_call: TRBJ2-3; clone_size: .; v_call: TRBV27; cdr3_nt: TGTGCCAGCACCCCGGGGGGGCCGGATACGCAGTATTTT; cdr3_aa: CASTPGGPDTQYF
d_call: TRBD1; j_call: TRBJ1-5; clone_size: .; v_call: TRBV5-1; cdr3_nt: TGCGCCAGCAGCTTGGGAGGGGGCGCAGAGCCCCAGCATTTT; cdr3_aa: CASSLGGGAEPQHF
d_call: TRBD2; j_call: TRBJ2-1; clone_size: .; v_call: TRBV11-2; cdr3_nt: TGTGCCAGCAGCTTAGGTGCCCGACTAGCGGGGGGGCTTGAGCAGTTCTTC; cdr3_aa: CASSLGARLAGGLEQFF
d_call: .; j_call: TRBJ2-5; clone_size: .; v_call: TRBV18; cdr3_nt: TGTGCCAGCGGGGACTCTGAGACCCAGTACTTC; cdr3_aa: CASGDSETQYF
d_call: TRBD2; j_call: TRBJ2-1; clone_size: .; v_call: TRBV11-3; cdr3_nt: TGTGCCAGCAGCCTCACCCCCCAGGGACCTGGGACTAGAAATGAGCAGTTCTTC; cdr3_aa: CASSLTPQGPGTRNEQFF
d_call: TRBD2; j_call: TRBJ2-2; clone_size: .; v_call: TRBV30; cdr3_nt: TGTGCCTGGAGTGTAGGAGCGGGGGTGGGGACCGGGGAGCTGTTTTTT; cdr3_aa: CAWSVGAGVGTGELFF
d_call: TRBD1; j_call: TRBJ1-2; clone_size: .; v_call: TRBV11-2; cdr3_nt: TGTGCCAGCAGCTTGGACAGGGGGCCGGGGGGCTACACCTTC; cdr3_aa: CASSLDRGPGGYTF
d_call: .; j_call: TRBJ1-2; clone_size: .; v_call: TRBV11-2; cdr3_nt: TGTGCCAGCAGCCAGCAGGGTGGCTATGGCTACACCTTC; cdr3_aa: CASSQQGGYGYTF
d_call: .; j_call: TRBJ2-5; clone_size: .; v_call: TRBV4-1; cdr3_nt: TGCGCCAGCAGCCAAGGGGGGCAGGGAGAGACCCAGTACTTC; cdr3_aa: CASSQGGQGETQYF
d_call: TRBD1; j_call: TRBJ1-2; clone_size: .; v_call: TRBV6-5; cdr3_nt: TGTGCCAGCACCGAAAGACAGGGGAGGGATGGCTACACCTTC; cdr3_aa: CASTERQGRDGYTF
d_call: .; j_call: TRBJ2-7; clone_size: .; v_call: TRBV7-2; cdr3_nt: TGTGCCAGCACCACCTTCGGGTACGAGCAGTACTTC; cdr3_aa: CASTTFGYEQYF
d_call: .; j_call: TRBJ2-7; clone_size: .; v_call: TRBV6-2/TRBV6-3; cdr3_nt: TGTGCCAGCAGTTACGGCAGTACCTACGAGCAGTACTTC; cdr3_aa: CASSYGSTYEQYF
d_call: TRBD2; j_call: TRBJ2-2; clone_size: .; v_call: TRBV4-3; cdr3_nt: TGCGCCAGCAGCCAAGATTTCGCGGGGGGGCTGACCGGGGAGCTGTTTTTT; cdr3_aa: CASSQDFAGGLTGELFF
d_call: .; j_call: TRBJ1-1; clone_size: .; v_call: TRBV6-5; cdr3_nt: TGTGCCAGCAGTTACCTCTCTGGGCGGGCGACTGAAGCTTTCTTT; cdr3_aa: CASSYLSGRATEAFF
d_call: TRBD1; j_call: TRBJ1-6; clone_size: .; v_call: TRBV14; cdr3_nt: TGTGCCAGCAGCCAAGCGGGACAGGGTCCTTGGTCACCCCTCCACTTT; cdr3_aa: CASSQAGQGPWSPLHF
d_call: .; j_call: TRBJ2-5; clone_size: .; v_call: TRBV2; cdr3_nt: TGTGCCAGCAGTCGAGGACAGACCACTTCTTGGACCCAGTACTTC; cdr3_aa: CASSRGQTTSWTQYF
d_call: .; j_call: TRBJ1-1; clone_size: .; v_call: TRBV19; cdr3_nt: TGTGCCAGTAGTAGGGGGCGCGGAACTGAAGCTTTCTTT; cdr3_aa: CASSRGRGTEAFF
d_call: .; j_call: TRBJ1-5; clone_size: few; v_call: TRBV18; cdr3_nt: TGTGCCAGCTCACCATCAGGGGACCAGCCCCAGCATTTT; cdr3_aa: CASSPSGDQPQHF
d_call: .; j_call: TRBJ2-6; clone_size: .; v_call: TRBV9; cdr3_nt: TGTGCCAGCAGCGTAGTTTCGGCAGGGCCCCGCTCTGGGGCCAACGTCCTGACTTTC; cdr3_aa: CASSVVSAGPRSGANVLTF
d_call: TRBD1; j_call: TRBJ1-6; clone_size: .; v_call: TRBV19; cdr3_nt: TGTGCCAGTAGTGTACGAAAGGGACAGAATTCACCCCTCCACTTT; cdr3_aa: CASSVRKGQNSPLHF
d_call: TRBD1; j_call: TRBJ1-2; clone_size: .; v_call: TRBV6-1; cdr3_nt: TGTGCCAGCAGTGAGGGGACAGCCAATGTCTATGGCTACACCTTC; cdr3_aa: CASSEGTANVYGYTF
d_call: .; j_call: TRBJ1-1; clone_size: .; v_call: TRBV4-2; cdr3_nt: TGTGCCAGCAGCCAACAATCACACCTGAACACTGAAGCTTTCTTT; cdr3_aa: CASSQQSHLNTEAFF
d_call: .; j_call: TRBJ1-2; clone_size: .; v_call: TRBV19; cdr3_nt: TGTGCCACAAATCAGGGCTTGGCTAACTATGGCTACACCTTC; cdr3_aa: CATNQGLANYGYTF
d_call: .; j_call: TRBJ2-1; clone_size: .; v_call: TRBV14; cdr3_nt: TGTGCCAGCAGCCAAGCACTTTACAATGAGCAGTTCTTC; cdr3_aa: CASSQALYNEQFF
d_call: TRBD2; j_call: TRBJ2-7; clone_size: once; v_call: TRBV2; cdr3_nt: TGTGCCAGCAGTGACACCGGGACTAGCAGATCCTACGAGCAGTACTTC; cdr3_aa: CASSDTGTSRSYEQYF
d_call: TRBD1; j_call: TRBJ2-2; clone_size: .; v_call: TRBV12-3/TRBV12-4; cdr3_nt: TGTGCCAGCAGAGTGGACAGGCGCGGGGAGCTGTTTTTT; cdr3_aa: CASRVDRRGELFF
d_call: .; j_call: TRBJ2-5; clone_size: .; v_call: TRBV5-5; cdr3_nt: TGTGCCAGCAGCGTGAGTGGCAGGGGAGAGACCCAGTACTTC; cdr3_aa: CASSVSGRGETQYF
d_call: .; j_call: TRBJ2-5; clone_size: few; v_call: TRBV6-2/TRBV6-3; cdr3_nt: TGTGCCAGCAGTTACTCTCCGGAGACCCAGTACTTC; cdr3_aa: CASSYSPETQYF
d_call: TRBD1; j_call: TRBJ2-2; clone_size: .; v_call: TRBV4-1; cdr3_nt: TGCGCCAGCAGCCAAGAAGAGAGACAGGGGGCAACCGGGGAGCTGTTTTTT; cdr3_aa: CASSQEERQGATGELFF
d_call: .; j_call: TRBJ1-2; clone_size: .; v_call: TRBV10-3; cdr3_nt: TGTGCCATCACCTCTCAGGGTTTGGAAGCTAACTATGGCTACACCTTC; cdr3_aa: CAITSQGLEANYGYTF
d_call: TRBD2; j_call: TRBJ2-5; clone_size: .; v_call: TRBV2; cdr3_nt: TGTGCCAGCAGTGAGGGACTAGCGGGAGTCTCTGCTGAGACCCAGTACTTC; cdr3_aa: CASSEGLAGVSAETQYF
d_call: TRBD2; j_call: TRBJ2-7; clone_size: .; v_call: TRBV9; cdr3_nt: TGTGCCAGCAGCCGTAGCGGGGGATCTTACGAGCAGTACTTC; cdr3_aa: CASSRSGGSYEQYF
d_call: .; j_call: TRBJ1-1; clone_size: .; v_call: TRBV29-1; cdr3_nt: TGCAGCGATCGGACAGCTTCACTCGAAGCTTTCTTT; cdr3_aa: CSDRTASLEAFF
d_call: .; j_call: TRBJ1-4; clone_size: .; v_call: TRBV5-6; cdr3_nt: TGTGCCAGCAGCTTCTACAGGGTGCCGACTAATGAAAAACTGTTTTTT; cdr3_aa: CASSFYRVPTNEKLFF
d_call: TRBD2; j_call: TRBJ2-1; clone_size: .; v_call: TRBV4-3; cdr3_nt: TGCGCCAGCAGCCACCCTATAGCGGGGGGTCCCCCTGAGCAGTTCTTC; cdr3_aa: CASSHPIAGGPPEQFF
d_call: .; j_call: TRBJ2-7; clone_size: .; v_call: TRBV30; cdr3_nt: TGTGCCTGGAGTCCAACATTCTACGAGCAGTACTTC; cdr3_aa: CAWSPTFYEQYF
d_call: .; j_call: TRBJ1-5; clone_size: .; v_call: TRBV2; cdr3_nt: TGTGCCAGCAGTGGACAGATACTCAATCAGCCCCAGCATTTT; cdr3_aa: CASSGQILNQPQHF
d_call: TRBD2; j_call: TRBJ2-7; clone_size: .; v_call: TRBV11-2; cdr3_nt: TGTGCCAGCAGCACACTGACCGGGACTAGCGGGGACGAGCAGTACTTC; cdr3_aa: CASSTLTGTSGDEQYF
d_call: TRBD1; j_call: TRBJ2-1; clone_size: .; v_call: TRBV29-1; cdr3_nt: TGCAGCGTTGAGGGACAGGGCGGTTACAATGAGCAGTTCTTC; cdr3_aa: CSVEGQGGYNEQFF
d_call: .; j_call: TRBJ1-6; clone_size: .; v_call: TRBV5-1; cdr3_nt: TGCGCCAGCAGTTTGAGAGTCAATTCACCCCTCCACTTT; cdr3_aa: CASSLRVNSPLHF
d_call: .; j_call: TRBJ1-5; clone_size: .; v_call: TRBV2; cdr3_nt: TGTGCCAGCAGCCCGGACAGAAGGAGCAATCAGCCCCAGCATTTT; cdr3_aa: CASSPDRRSNQPQHF
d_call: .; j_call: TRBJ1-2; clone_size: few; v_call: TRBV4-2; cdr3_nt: TGTGCCAGCAGCCAAGAATTGGGGGGGACCTATGGCTACACCTTC; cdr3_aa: CASSQELGGTYGYTF
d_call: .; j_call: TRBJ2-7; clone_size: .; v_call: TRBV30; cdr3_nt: TGTGCCTGTTCGACCCGACAGGTTCCCTACGAGCAGTACTTC; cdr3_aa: CACSTRQVPYEQYF
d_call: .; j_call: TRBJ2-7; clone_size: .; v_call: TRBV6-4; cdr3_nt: TGTGCCAGCAGTGGTCTAGGCTACGAGCAGTACTTC; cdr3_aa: CASSGLGYEQYF
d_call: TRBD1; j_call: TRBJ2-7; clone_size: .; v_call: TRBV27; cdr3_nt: TGTGCCAGCAGTAAGGGACAGTTCTACGAGCAGTACTTC; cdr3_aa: CASSKGQFYEQYF
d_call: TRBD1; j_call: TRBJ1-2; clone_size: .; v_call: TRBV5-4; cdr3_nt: TGTGCCAGCAGCTTAGGGGACAGGGGGCGCTATGGCTACACCTTC; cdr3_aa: CASSLGDRGRYGYTF
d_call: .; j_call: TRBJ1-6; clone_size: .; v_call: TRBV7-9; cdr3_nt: TGTGCCAGCAGCTTTGGGGAGCCCCTCCACTTT; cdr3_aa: CASSFGEPLHF
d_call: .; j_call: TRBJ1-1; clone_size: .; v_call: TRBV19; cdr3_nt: TGTGCCAGTAGCCCCCGGGCAGGGTGGACTGAAGCTTTCTTT; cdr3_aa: CASSPRAGWTEAFF
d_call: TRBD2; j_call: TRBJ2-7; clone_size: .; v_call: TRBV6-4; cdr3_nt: TGTGCCAGCAGCCAGGAGCGGGGGGCCTACGAGCAGTACTTC; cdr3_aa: CASSQERGAYEQYF
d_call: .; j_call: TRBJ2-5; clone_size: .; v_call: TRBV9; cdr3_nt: TGTGCCAGCAGCGCGGACACTACGGACCAAGAGACCCAGTACTTC; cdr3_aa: CASSADTTDQETQYF
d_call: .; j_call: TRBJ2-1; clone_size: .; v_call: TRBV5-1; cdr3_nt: TGCGCCAGCAAAGCTGTGGGCGGGGGCGGCGATGAGCAGTTCTTC; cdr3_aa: CASKAVGGGGDEQFF
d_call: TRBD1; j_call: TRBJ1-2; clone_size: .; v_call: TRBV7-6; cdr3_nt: TGTGCCAGCAGCTTATCCGACAGGGCGGACTATGGCTACACCTTC; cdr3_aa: CASSLSDRADYGYTF